This T cell receptor (beta chain) was identified in a study of shared clonotypes between healthy human individuals. Points from the study as a whole: Owing to a small donor count, the genetic and exposure-history diversity represented was limited. Deeper or shallower sequencing was expected to change how clonotypes are shared among donors.

This CDR3 is 10 amino acids long. The junction had 7 bases not matched to a gene; V was cut back by 5 bases and J by 13 bases. CDR1 DFQATT and CDR2 SNEGSKA come from the germline V gene (reference sequence). This clone appeared once. Its specificity is unknown. Each replicate PCR on the sorted subsets used 200 ng DNA (around 30,000 T cell genomes). Sequencing was performed with immunoSEQ multiplex PCR; in TCRdb, only in-frame clones are kept and a portion is missing. This table holds roughly 1,100,000 clones, 70% to 80% found once. The receptor's source is a man between 18 and 35 years old in good health. Sequenced material: memory CD4+ T cells sorted from blood. Regarding subset: CD45RA-negative fraction. This chain joins TRBV20-1 and TRBJ2-5; 7 positions agree with TRBD1. The CDR3 bases are TGCAGTGCTCAAGGGGGACAGCGGTACTTC. It yields the protein CSAQGGQRYF.